Listed below are T cell receptor beta chains from one sample, sequenced in a study of blood T cell repertoires in COVID-19. Sequencing was performed with immunoSEQ multiplex PCR; in TCRdb, only in-frame clones are kept and a portion is missing. The sample carries about 200,000 clones, 88% recorded once. Sequenced: peripheral blood. The receptors originated from a man between 18 and 29 years old with active or convalescent COVID-19. The CDR3 runs from the conserved cysteine through the conserved F or W. Fields, in order: D gene, V gene, J gene, clone size, CDR3 protein, CDR3 DNA. The D gene is left open where the match is weak. Clone size is not always given. Where it is, it says once, few, many or a class for expanded clones.

>TRBD2|TRBV4-1|TRBJ2-1|NA
CASSHPPAAGGYNEQFF
TGCGCCAGCAGCCACCCCCCAGCAGCGGGGGGATACAATGAGCAGTTCTTC
>TRBD1|TRBV14|TRBJ1-2|NA
CASSQASPGTAYYGYTF
TGTGCCAGCAGCCAAGCAAGTCCCGGGACAGCCTACTATGGCTACACCTTC
>TRBD1|TRBV6-1|TRBJ1-4|NA
CASSGRDRPLTNEKLFF
TGTGCCAGCAGTGGACGGGACAGGCCGTTAACTAATGAAAAACTGTTTTTT
>NA|TRBV11-2|TRBJ1-4|NA
CASSPGQINEKLFF
TGTGCCAGCAGCCCCGGACAAATTAATGAAAAACTGTTTTTT
>NA|TRBV16|TRBJ1-5|NA
CASSLSNPRQPQHF
TGTGCCAGCAGCCTAAGTAATCCGAGGCAGCCCCAGCATTTT
>NA|TRBV4-1|TRBJ2-7|NA
CASSQEYSIAYEQYF
TGCGCCAGCAGCCAAGAGTATAGCATAGCCTACGAGCAGTACTTC
>NA|TRBV5-8|TRBJ2-6|NA
CASSLAAADQSGANVLTF
TGTGCCAGCAGCTTGGCCGCAGCGGACCAATCTGGGGCCAACGTCCTGACTTTC
>TRBD2|TRBV9|TRBJ2-7|NA
CASSVSGLAGEQYF
TGTGCCAGCAGCGTATCCGGGCTAGCGGGCGAGCAGTACTTC
>TRBD2|TRBV5-1|TRBJ2-2|NA
CASSSQIAGVSEELFF
TGCGCCAGCAGCTCGCAAATAGCGGGAGTGTCGGAGGAGCTGTTTTTT
>TRBD1|TRBV15|TRBJ2-2|NA
CATSRDGTVFFSNTGELFF
TGTGCCACCAGCAGAGATGGGACAGTATTCTTTTCGAACACCGGGGAGCTGTTTTTT
>NA|TRBV5-6|TRBJ1-1|NA
CASSLGHIQGYTEAFF
TGTGCCAGCAGCTTGGGACACATCCAGGGTTACACTGAAGCTTTCTTT
>NA|TRBV3-1/TRBV3-2|TRBJ1-1|NA
CASSHGFNKRGWAEAFF
TGTGCCAGCAGCCATGGGTTCAATAAGAGAGGATGGGCTGAAGCTTTCTTT
>TRBD2|TRBV7-3|TRBJ2-1|few
CASSRNSGTSGRDEQFF
TGTGCCAGCAGCCGAAACTCCGGGACTAGCGGGAGAGATGAGCAGTTCTTC
>NA|TRBV19|TRBJ2-5|NA
CAVGGETQYF
TGTGCCGTGGGGGGAGAGACCCAGTACTTC
>NA|TRBV18|TRBJ2-1|NA
CASSGGLRYNEQFF
TGTGCCAGCTCAGGGGGACTGCGATACAATGAGCAGTTCTTC
>NA|TRBV27|TRBJ2-7|NA
CASNLRGGSNEQYF
TGTGCCAGCAACCTGAGAGGGGGATCCAACGAGCAGTACTTC
>NA|TRBV9|TRBJ1-1|NA
CASSVGPDFTEAFF
TGTGCCAGCAGCGTAGGTCCAGACTTCACTGAAGCTTTCTTT
>TRBD2|TRBV9|TRBJ2-5|NA
CASSVAPSGVSEETQYF
TGTGCCAGCAGCGTAGCTCCTAGCGGGGTAAGTGAAGAGACCCAGTACTTC
>NA|TRBV6-5|TRBJ1-1|NA
CASSLRLNTEAFF
TGTGCCAGCAGTCTCAGATTGAACACTGAAGCTTTCTTT
>NA|TRBV5-1|TRBJ2-2|few
CASSLSGRDPTGELFF
TGCGCCAGCAGCTTGAGCGGGCGAGACCCCACCGGGGAGCTGTTTTTT
>TRBD1|TRBV18|TRBJ2-2|NA
CASTLRQGANTGELFF
TGTGCCAGCACACTTAGACAGGGGGCGAACACCGGGGAGCTGTTTTTT
>NA|TRBV4-2|TRBJ1-6|once
CASSPDRRNSPLHF
TGTGCCAGCAGCCCGGACAGAAGAAATTCACCCCTCCACTTT
>NA|TRBV15|TRBJ2-7|NA
CATSASRDSSYEQYF
TGTGCCACCAGCGCCTCCCGGGACTCCTCCTACGAGCAGTACTTC
>NA|TRBV11-1|TRBJ2-7|NA
CASSQFVTQSYEQYF
TGTGCCAGCAGCCAATTTGTTACGCAGTCCTACGAGCAGTACTTC
>TRBD2|TRBV7-9|TRBJ2-3|NA
CASSFGRGTDTQYF
TGTGCCAGCAGCTTCGGGCGGGGGACAGATACGCAGTATTTT
>TRBD1|TRBV4-1|TRBJ1-4|NA
CASSQATTGTSNEKLFF
TGCGCCAGCAGCCAAGCGACGACAGGGACTTCTAATGAAAAACTGTTTTTT
>NA|TRBV11-2|TRBJ1-2|NA
CASSLTGYGYTF
TGTGCCAGCAGCTTAACAGGGTATGGCTACACCTTC
>NA|TRBV7-2|TRBJ2-5|once
CASSIGHLQETQYF
TGTGCCAGCAGCATCGGACACCTCCAAGAGACCCAGTACTTC
>NA|TRBV30|TRBJ2-1|NA
CAWTRRAALGEQFF
TGTGCCTGGACCCGGCGGGCAGCCCTGGGGGAGCAGTTCTTC
>NA|TRBV19|TRBJ2-3|NA
CASSMVGPSIDTQYF
TGTGCCAGTAGTATGGTCGGTCCCTCCATCGATACGCAGTATTTT
>NA|TRBV3-1/TRBV3-2|TRBJ1-4|NA
CASSQGRGRGEKLFF
TGTGCCAGCAGCCAAGGAAGGGGGAGAGGTGAAAAACTGTTTTTT